The clone carrying this T cell receptor (beta chain) was seen a few times. Since no conserved phenylalanine or tryptophan closes the CDR3, a read error is the likely cause. Using a J-beta primer mix together with a sample-barcoded 5' primer, a second PCR was run for roughly 7 to 12 cycles. Each CDR3 protein gets one entry after TCRdb re-called the 5' RACE reads with MiXCR. The data hold 750,000 or so distinct CDR3 sequences, with around 25% observed a single time. Per sample, a minimum of 7 million PBMCs were isolated. This entry belongs to a study of blood T cells in healthy people across ages. The length of the CDR3 is 14 residues. The V segment lost 4 bases and the J segment 4 bases; nucleotides outside the gene matches: 7. Per germline, CDR1 SQVTM and CDR2 ANQGSEA. This sample was also put to use in a study of T cells of mothers and their children. Per that study: When the second PCR was run, its M1S primer added sample barcodes and 2-4 random nucleotides. The authors found no persistent microchimeric T cell clones.

The sequence was collected from a boy younger than 18 in good health. The sequencing input was blood. The chain employs TRBV29-1 and TRBJ2-1, with 7 bases fitting TRBD1. The CDR3: CSVVGTDPYNEQFL. The DNA of the CDR3 is TGCAGCGTTGTGGGGACAGACCCATACAATGAGCAGTTCCTC.